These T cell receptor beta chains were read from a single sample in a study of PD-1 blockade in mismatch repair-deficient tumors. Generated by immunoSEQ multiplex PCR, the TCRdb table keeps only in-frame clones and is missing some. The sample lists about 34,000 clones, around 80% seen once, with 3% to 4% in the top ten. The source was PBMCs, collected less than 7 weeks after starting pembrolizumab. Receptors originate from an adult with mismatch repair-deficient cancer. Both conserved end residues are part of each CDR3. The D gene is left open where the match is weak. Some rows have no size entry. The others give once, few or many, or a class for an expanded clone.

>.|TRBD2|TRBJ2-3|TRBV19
TGTGCCAGTAGTATAGGTCTAGCGGGAGGGCCAGAATTCGGTACAGATACGCAGTATTTT
CASSIGLAGGPEFGTDTQYF
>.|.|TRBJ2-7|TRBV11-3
TGTGCCAGCAGCTTCCGGGAACTCTCCTACGAGCAGTACTTC
CASSFRELSYEQYF
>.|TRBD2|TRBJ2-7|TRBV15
TGTGCCACCAGCAGAGTGGGACTAACCTACGAGCAGTACTTC
CATSRVGLTYEQYF
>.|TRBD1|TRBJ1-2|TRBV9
TGTGCCAGCAGCTCCTATCGACAGGGCGATGGCTACACCTTC
CASSSYRQGDGYTF
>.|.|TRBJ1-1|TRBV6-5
TGTGCCAGCATGACTCAGGGTCTCGGCACTGAAGCTTTCTTT
CASMTQGLGTEAFF
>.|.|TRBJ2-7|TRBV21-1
TGTGCCAGCACCGGGGACAGGAGCTCCTACGAGCAGTACTTC
CASTGDRSSYEQYF
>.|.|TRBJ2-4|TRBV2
TGTGCCAGCAGTGAGAGACTGCTCCTAGCCAAAAACATTCAGTACTTC
CASSERLLLAKNIQYF
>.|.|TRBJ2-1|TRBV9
TGTGCCAGCAGCGTAGAGGAGCTTGAATTTATGAATGAGCAGTTCTTC
CASSVEELEFMNEQFF
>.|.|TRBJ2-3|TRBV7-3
TGTGCCAGCAGCTTGAGTGCTAGCACAGATACGCAGTATTTT
CASSLSASTDTQYF
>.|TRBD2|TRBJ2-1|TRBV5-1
TGCGCCAGCAGCTTTCTCCCCCGGGGGGAGGGCCTCAATGAGCAGTTCTTC
CASSFLPRGEGLNEQFF
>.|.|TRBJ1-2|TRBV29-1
TGCAGCGTTGAAGAGCGTCAGGACTATGGCTACACCTTC
CSVEERQDYGYTF
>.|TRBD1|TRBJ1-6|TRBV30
TGTGCCTGGGGGGGACAGGGTCTCTCACCCCTCCACTTT
CAWGGQGLSPLHF
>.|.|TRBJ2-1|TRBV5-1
TGCGCCAGCAGCTTGCTCGGGAGCTACCACAATGAGCAGTTCTTC
CASSLLGSYHNEQFF
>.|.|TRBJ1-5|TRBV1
TGCACCAGCAGCCCAACAAGGGGACAGGGGGAAGGACAGCCCCAGCATTTT
CTSSPTRGQGEGQPQHF
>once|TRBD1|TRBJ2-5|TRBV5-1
TGCGCCAGCAGCTTCACAGGGGGCAGGGAGACCCAGTACTTC
CASSFTGGRETQYF
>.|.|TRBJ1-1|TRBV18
TGTGCCAGCTCACGAACCGTGCTCGCAGGGAACACTGAAGCTTTCTTT
CASSRTVLAGNTEAFF
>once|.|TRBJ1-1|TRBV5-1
TGCGCCACCGCCCGGGGGAACGATGAAGCTTTCTTT
CATARGNDEAFF
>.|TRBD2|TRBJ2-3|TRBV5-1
TGCGCCAGCAGTCCCGACGGAGATCTAGCGGTGAGCACAGATACGCAGTATTTT
CASSPDGDLAVSTDTQYF
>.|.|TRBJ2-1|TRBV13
TGTGCCAGCAGCTTAGTAGACACCCCAGGGAATGAGCAGTTCTTC
CASSLVDTPGNEQFF
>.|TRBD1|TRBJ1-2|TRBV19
TGTGCCAGTAGTTATTCGACAGGGGACTATGGCTACACCTTC
CASSYSTGDYGYTF
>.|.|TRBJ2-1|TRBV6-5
TGTGCCAGCAGTTACTCGTCTAGCGCGACCTACAATGAGCAGTTCTTC
CASSYSSSATYNEQFF
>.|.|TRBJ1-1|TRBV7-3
TGTGCCAGCAGCTTAGACAGCTACACTGAAGCTTTCTTT
CASSLDSYTEAFF
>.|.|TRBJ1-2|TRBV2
TGTGCCAGCAGCCCCTACTATGGCTACACCTTC
CASSPYYGYTF
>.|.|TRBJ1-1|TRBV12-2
TGTGCAAGTCGCGTAGTAGGAAGGACATCTCTGATGAACACTGAAGCTTTCTTT
CASRVVGRTSLMNTEAFF
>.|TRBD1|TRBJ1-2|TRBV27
TGTGCCAGCAGCCTAGGACAGGGGTTAAACTATGGCTACACCTTC
CASSLGQGLNYGYTF
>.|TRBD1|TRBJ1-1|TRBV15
TGTGCCACCAGATTACCCGGGACAGGGAGGACTGAAGCTTTCTTT
CATRLPGTGRTEAFF
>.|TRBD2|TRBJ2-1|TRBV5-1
TGCGCCAGCAGCTTGGTGGTAGCGGGGCTTAATGAGCAGTTCTTC
CASSLVVAGLNEQFF
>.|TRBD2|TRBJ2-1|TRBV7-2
TGTGCCAGCAGCTTAAACGGGAGGGGCCGGGATGAGCAGTTCTTC
CASSLNGRGRDEQFF
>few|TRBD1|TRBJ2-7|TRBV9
TGTGCCAGCAGCGGCGGGACAGGGATCAACGAGCAGTACTTC
CASSGGTGINEQYF
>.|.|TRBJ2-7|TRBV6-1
TGTGCCAGCAGTCGTACCGGGATTAGCTCCTACGAGCAGTACTTC
CASSRTGISSYEQYF